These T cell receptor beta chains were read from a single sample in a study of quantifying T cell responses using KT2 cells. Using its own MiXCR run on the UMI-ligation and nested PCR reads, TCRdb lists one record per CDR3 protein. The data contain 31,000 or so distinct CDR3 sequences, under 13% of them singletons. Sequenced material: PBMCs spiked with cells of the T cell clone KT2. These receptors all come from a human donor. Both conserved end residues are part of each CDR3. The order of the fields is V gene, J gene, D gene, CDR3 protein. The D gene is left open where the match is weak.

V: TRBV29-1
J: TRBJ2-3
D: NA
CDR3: CSVTGSSADTQYF

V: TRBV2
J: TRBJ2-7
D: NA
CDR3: CASSEGPSFEQYF

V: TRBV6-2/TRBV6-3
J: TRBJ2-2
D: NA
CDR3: CASIDSLYTGELFF

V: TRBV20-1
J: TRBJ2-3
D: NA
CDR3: CSAREDRDRWDTQYF

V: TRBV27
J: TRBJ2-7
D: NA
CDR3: CASSIGPWGTYEQYF

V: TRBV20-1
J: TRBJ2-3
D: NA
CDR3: CSARFRTDTQYF

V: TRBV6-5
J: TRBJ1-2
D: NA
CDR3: CASTPVLDRDYGYTF

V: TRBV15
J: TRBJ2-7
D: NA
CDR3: CATSRVAGSSYEQYF

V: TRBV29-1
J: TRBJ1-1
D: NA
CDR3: CSVEGRASGGTEAFF

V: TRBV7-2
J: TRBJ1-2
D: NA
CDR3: CASSLAGGNYGYTF

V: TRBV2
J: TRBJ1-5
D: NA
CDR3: CASSVGDNQPQHF

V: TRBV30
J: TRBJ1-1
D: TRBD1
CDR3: CAWGRETGGGTEAFF

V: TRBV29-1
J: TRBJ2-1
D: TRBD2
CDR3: CSVTPSGSYNEQFF

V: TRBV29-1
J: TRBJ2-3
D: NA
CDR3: CSVLPYLAADTQYF

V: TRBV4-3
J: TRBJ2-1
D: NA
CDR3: CASSQVLGRSYNEQFF

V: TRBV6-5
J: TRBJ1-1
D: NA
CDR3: CASSAAVSGNEAFF

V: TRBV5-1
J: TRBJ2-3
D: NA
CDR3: CASSLGRSTDTQYF